This TCR beta chain is from a study of blood T cell repertoires in COVID-19. Study details: Samples representing acute and convalescent COVID-19 were sourced from the United States, Italy and Spain. PBMCs, B-cell-depleted T cells, or T cells provided the cDNA or gDNA that made up the material.

The CDR3 is 13 amino acids. Germline loops: CDR1 SQVTM, CDR2 ANQGSEA. V shed 7 bases and J 4 bases; nucleotides not matched to a gene: 6. The method was immunoSEQ multiplex PCR; TCRdb's version includes in-frame clones alone and lacks a portion of them. The data show some 180,000 clones, roughly 82% seen once. Participants' own reports of clinical history determined their cohort assignment. This chain joins TRBV29-1 and TRBJ2-1; TRBD1 agrees at 8 bases. This TCR was recovered from a woman aged 55 to 70 with acute COVID-19. The sample was PBMCs or T cells enriched from blood (not recorded which). Written as DNA, the CDR3 is TGCAGCGCTGGACAGGGACAGTACAATGAGCAGTTCTTC. It translates to CSAGQGQYNEQFF.